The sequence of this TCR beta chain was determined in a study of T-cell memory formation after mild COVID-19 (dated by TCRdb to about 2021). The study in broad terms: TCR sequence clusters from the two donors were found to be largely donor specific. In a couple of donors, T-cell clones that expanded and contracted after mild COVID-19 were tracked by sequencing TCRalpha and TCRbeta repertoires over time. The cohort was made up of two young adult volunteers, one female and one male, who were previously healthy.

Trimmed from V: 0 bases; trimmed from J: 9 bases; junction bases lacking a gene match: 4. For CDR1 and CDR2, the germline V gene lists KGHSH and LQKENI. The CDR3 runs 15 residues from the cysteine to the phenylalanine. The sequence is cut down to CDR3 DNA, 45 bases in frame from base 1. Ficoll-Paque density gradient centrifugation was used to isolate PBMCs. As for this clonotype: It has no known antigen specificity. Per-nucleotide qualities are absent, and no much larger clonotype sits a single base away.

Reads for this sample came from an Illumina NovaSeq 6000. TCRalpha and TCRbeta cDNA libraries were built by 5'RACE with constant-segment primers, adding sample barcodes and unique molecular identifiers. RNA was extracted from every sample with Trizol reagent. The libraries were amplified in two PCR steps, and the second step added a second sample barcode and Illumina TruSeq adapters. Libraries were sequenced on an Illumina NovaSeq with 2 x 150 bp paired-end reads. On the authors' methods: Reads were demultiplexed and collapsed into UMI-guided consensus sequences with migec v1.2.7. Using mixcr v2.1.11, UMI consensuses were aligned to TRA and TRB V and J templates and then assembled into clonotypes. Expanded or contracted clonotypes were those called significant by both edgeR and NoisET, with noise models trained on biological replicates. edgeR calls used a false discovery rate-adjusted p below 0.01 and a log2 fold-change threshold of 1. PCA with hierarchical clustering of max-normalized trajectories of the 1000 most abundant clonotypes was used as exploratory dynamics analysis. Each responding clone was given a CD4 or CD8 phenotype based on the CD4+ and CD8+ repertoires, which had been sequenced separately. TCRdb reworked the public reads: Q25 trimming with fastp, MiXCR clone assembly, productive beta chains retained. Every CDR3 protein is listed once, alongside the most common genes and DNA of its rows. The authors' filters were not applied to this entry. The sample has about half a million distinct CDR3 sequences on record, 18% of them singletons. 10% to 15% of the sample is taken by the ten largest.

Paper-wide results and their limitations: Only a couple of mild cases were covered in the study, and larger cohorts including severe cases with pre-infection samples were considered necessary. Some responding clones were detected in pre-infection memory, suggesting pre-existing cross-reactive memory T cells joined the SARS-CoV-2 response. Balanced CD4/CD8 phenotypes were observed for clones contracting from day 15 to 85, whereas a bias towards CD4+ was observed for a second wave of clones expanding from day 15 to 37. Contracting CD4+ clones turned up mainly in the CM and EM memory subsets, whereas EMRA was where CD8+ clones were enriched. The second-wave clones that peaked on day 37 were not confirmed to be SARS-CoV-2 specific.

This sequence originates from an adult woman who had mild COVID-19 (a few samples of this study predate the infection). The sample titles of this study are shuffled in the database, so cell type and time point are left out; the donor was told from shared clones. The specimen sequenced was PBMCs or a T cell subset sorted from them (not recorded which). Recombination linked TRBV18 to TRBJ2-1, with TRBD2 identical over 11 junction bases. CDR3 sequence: CASSPPLAGGGEQFF. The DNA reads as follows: TGTGCCAGCTCACCACCCCTAGCGGGAGGAGGTGAGCAGTTCTTC.